These 32 T cell receptor beta chains were all obtained from the same sample, sequenced in a study of cytomegalovirus exposure and HLA in healthy donors. The PCR made use of 60 Vbeta and 13 Jbeta primers. Using immunoSEQ multiplex PCR, the repertoire was profiled, and TCRdb retains in-frame clones only, with some absent. The sample holds 70,000 to 100,000 clones, 67% seen once. The sequencing input was PBMCs. Receptors were obtained from a woman aged 45-65 years in good health and CMV-seropositive.

In its sample, this clone was seen a few times. The chain couples TRBV7-9 to TRBJ1-2, with a possible D match to TRBD1 (5 bases). The germline V and J ends were trimmed by 2 bases and 4 bases, with 8 bases remaining between them. Germline values: CDR1 SEHNR, CDR2 FQNEAQ (reference sequence). The CDR3 is made up of 13 amino acids. The CDR3 here is CASSLSDSYGYTF. In DNA, the CDR3 is TGTGCCAGCAGCTTATCAGACAGCTATGGCTACACCTTC.

This rearrangement joins TRBV10-3 to TRBJ2-7, with a possible D match to TRBD2 (5 bases). Trimming left V 9 bases short and J 2 bases short, with 14 bases between. CDR1 is ENHRY, CDR2 SYGVKD, per germline. The CDR3 covers 13 residues. The CDR3 loop reads CAIAPRATYEQYV. DNA for the CDR3: TGTGCCATTGCCCCGCGGGCAACCTACGAGCAGTACGTC.

The rearrangement uses TRBV5-1 and TRBJ2-7; 7 bases align to TRBD1. CDR3 length: 14 amino acids. The trim removed 4 bases at V and 2 bases at J, leaving 6 bases unmatched. CDR1 and CDR2 (germline): SGHRS, YFSETQ. Written as DNA, the CDR3 is TGCGCCAGCAGCCAGACAGGGAAGGCCTACGAGCAGTACTTC. This gives the protein CASSQTGKAYEQYF.

The chain carries TRBV6-1 and TRBJ1-3; 9 nucleotides line up with TRBD1. V lost 7 bases, J lost 9 bases, and 4 bases stayed unmatched. The CDR3 totals 12 residues. Looked up from germline, CDR1 is MNHNS and CDR2 is SASEGT. The CDR3 DNA sequence: TGTGCCAGCAACAACAGGGGGCTCACCATATATTTT. This sequence encodes CASNNRGLTIYF.

This clone was seen only a few times. The rearrangement links TRBV5-4 to TRBJ1-1; the D gene is possibly TRBD1 (5 bases). Trimming cost V 3 bases and J 1 base, with 16 bases left between them. CDR1 SGHNT and CDR2 YYREEE come from the germline V gene (reference sequence). The CDR3 runs 16 residues. The CDR3 sequence: CASSWAAIQGNTEAFF. CDR3 coding DNA: TGTGCCAGCAGCTGGGCGGCCATCCAGGGGAACACTGAAGCTTTCTTT.

The V call is TRBV11-2, the J call TRBJ2-1, with D possibly TRBD1 on 6 matching bases. CDR3 length: 18 residues. Germline V gene data show CDR1 as SGHAT and CDR2 as FQNNGV. V was cut by 5 bases and J by 5 bases, with 25 bases left in between. CDR3 nucleotide sequence: TGTGCCAGCAGCCCAAACCAGGGGCCGGCCCGCCCCCACAATGAGCAGTTCTTC. This translates into CASSPNQGPARPHNEQFF. Complete variable domain (other parts from reference TRBV11-2 and TRBJ2-1): EAGVAQSPRYKIIEKRQSVAFWCNPISGHATLYWYQQILGQGPKLLIQFQNNGVVDDSQLPKDRFSAERLKGVDSTLKIQPAKLEDSAVYLCASSPNQGPARPHNEQFFGPGTRLTVL.

The chain employs TRBV11-2 and TRBJ2-1; 7 bases fit TRBD1. V gave up 6 bases and J gave up 0 bases; unmatched junction bases: 8. The germline CDR1 and CDR2 sequences are SGHAT and FQNNGV. The CDR3 contains 16 residues. The CDR3: CASRPLTGSSYNEQFF. CDR3 DNA: TGTGCCAGCAGGCCACTGACAGGGAGCTCCTACAATGAGCAGTTCTTC.

This clone was seen a few times. V usage is TRBV5-6 and J usage is TRBJ1-5, with D maybe TRBD1 (5 bases). The V gene lost 2 bases and the J gene lost 11 bases, with 17 bases spanning the gap. Germline V CDR1 and CDR2: SGHDT, YYEEEE. This CDR3 is 14 amino acids long. CDR3 residues: CASSFGADIRSQHF. In DNA, the CDR3 is TGTGCCAGCAGCTTTGGGGCTGATATAAGGTCCCAGCATTTT.

The rearrangement links TRBV7-3 to TRBJ1-1; the match to TRBD1 covers 12 bases. This CDR3 spans 16 amino acids. Germline CDR1 reads SGHTA; CDR2 reads FQGTGA. V lost 5 bases, J lost 5 bases, and 9 bases stayed unmatched. For the CDR3, the DNA is TGTGCCAGCAGCCCAAGGGACAGGGGGCATGGTACTGAAGCTTTCTTT. It translates to CASSPRDRGHGTEAFF. Variable domain in full (rest from reference TRBV7-3 and TRBJ1-1): GAGVSQTPSNKVTEKGKYVELRCDPISGHTALYWYRQSLGQGPEFLIYFQGTGAADDSGLPNDRFFAVRPEGSVSTLKIQRTERGDSAVYLCASSPRDRGHGTEAFFGQGTRLTVV.

V usage is TRBV19 and J usage is TRBJ1-2, with 9 bases aligning to TRBD1. The V gene end was trimmed by 4 bases and the J gene end by 3 bases; junction bases not matched to a gene: 0. CDR3 size: 13 residues. Germline-derived CDR1 and CDR2 are LNHDA and SQIVND (reference sequence). CDR3 DNA: TGTGCCAGTAGTAGACAGGGGGACTATGGCTACACCTTC. Encoded protein: CASSRQGDYGYTF.

This chain joins TRBV5-4 and TRBJ1-6, with 10 positions matching TRBD1. In germline, CDR1 is SGHNT, CDR2 YYREEE (reference sequence). The CDR3 extends over 15 amino acids. Germline trimming cut 3 bases from V and 8 bases from J; bases unmatched to any gene: 5. Written as DNA, the CDR3 is TGTGCCAGCAGCTCGGGACAGGGGTCAGATTCACCCCTCCACTTT. Translating gives CASSSGQGSDSPLHF. The full variable domain, rest sourced from reference TRBV5-4 and TRBJ1-6, is ETGVTQSPTHLIKTRGQQVTLRCSSQSGHNTVSWYQQALGQGPQFIFQYYREEENGRGNFPPRFSGLQFPNYSSELNVNALELDDSALYLCASSSGQGSDSPLHFGNGTRLTVT.

The V gene is TRBV6-1, the J gene TRBJ1-6; maybe TRBD1 (6 bases). The CDR3 covers 12 residues. V lost 4 bases to trimming and J lost 11 bases, with 9 bases between them. CDR1 is MNHNS, CDR2 SASEGT, per germline. CDR3 bases: TGTGCCAGCAGTGTCACAGGGCCACCCCTCCACTTT. This encodes CASSVTGPPLHF.

The chain has TRBV10-3 and TRBJ2-1; 8 bases line up with TRBD2. The CDR3 has 15 residues. V trimming: 2 bases; J trimming: 4 bases; junction bases outside the gene matches: 4. Germline CDR1 ENHRY, CDR2 SYGVKD. The CDR3 sequence is CAISEGTSDYNEQFF. DNA for the CDR3: TGTGCCATCAGTGAGGGGACTAGTGATTACAATGAGCAGTTCTTC.

The gene calls are TRBV11-2 and TRBJ2-5; TRBD2 matches at 9 bases. The end of the DNA aligns better with TRBJ2-7, so the J call may be wrong. Germline CDR1 and CDR2: SGHAT and FQNNGV. CDR3 length: 15 residues. CDR3 region: CASSKIAGAAYEQYF. CDR3 bases: TGTGCCAGCAGCAAGATAGCGGGGGCCGCCTACGAGCAGTACTTC.

The genes are TRBV6-5 and TRBJ2-7; D might be TRBD2 (6 bases). V was cut by 5 bases and J by 6 bases, with 20 bases left in between. There are 15 residues in the CDR3. Looked up from germline, CDR1 is MNHEY and CDR2 is SVGAGI. The CDR3 is CASSPTGLGAGEQYV. The CDR3, as DNA: TGTGCCAGCAGTCCAACGGGGTTAGGAGCGGGCGAGCAGTACGTC.

Within the sample, this clone is medium-sized. The chain's CDR3 is CASSEIIQGNQPQHF. DNA of the CDR3: TGTGCCAGCAGTGAAATTATACAGGGCAATCAGCCCCAGCATTTT. This chain links TRBV2 with TRBJ1-5, with D tentatively TRBD1 (5 bases). The V gene's germline CDR1 is SNHLY and CDR2 FYNNEI. This CDR3 region has 15 residues. V was clipped by 2 bases and J by 2 bases, with 10 bases between them.

The chain couples TRBV4-1 to TRBJ2-7; 7 bases are a match to TRBD1. The germline CDR1 and CDR2 sequences are MGHRA and YSYEKL. CDR3 length equals 16 residues. The trim removed 5 bases at V and 0 bases at J, leaving 10 bases unmatched. CDR3: CASSRGLQSFSYEQYF. Here the CDR3 DNA reads TGCGCCAGCAGCAGGGGGCTTCAATCGTTCTCCTACGAGCAGTACTTC.

V usage is TRBV19 and J usage is TRBJ2-1; D may be TRBD1 (5 bases). V was trimmed by 5 bases and J by 7 bases, leaving 9 bases between them. Germline loops: CDR1 LNHDA, CDR2 SQIVND (reference sequence). The CDR3 sequence is 12 residues long. CDR3 region: CASSVGANEQFF. CDR3 bases: TGTGCCAGTAGTGTAGGGGCGAATGAGCAGTTCTTC.

This clone occurred a few times. The rearrangement links TRBV29-1 to TRBJ2-5; TRBD2 matches at 7 bases. Trimming removed 6 bases from V and 6 bases from J; junction bases left unmatched: 13. The germline V gene encodes CDR1 SQVTM and CDR2 ANQGSEA. This CDR3 has 14 residues. CDR3 sequence: CSVQTPDGRKTQYF. The CDR3 DNA sequence: TGCAGCGTGCAAACCCCGGACGGGAGGAAGACCCAGTACTTC.

This clone was counted only a few times. The chain carries TRBV9 and TRBJ2-1; 9 bases align to TRBD1. Germline-derived CDR1 and CDR2 are SGDLS and YYNGEE. The CDR3 is made up of 17 amino acids. With 7 bases clipped from V and 2 bases from J, the junction kept 13 bases outside the gene matches. The CDR3 DNA follows: TGTGCCAGCGCTGGAAGAGCCGGGACAGGGCCCTACAATGAGCAGTTCTTC. This encodes CASAGRAGTGPYNEQFF. Together with reference TRBV9 and TRBJ2-1, the CDR3 gives the full variable domain: DSGVTQTPKHLITATGQRVTLRCSPRSGDLSVYWYQQSLDQGLQFLIQYYNGEERAKGNILERFSAQQFPDLHSELNLSSLELGDSALYFCASAGRAGTGPYNEQFFGPGTRLTVL.

V gene TRBV5-8 combines with J gene TRBJ1-4; TRBD1 matches 9 bases. The V and J ends lost 3 bases and 1 base, in that order; junction bases with no gene match: 13. The CDR3 runs to 19 residues. Germline values: CDR1 SGHTS, CDR2 YDEGEE. In DNA, the CDR3 is TGTGCCAGCAGCTCTCCACTGACAGGGGGAGGTTTAACTAATGAAAAACTGTTTTTT. Protein product: CASSSPLTGGGLTNEKLFF.

As concerns this clone: The sample contains more than one DNA sequence encoding this CDR3. The chain recombines TRBV9 with TRBJ2-1, with 7 bases identical to TRBD2. The germline V gene encodes CDR1 SGDLS and CDR2 YYNGEE. V lost 3 bases, J lost 5 bases, and 8 bases stayed unmatched. This CDR3 spans 15 amino acids. The chain's CDR3 is CASSATSSGNNEQFF. DNA of the CDR3: TGTGCCAGCAGCGCCACCTCTAGCGGCAACAATGAGCAGTTCTTC.

This clone occurred once. The rearrangement uses TRBV7-2 and TRBJ2-1; D may be TRBD1 (8 bases). This CDR3 region has 14 residues. Deletions cut 5 bases from V and 8 bases from J, with 16 bases between. From germline, CDR1 is SGHTA and CDR2 FQGNSA. The CDR3: CASSPRTGRDEQFF. DNA of the CDR3: TGTGCCAGCAGCCCGAGGACAGGGAGGGATGAGCAGTTCTTC.

The gene calls are TRBV4-1 and TRBJ2-3; TRBD2 might be the D (5 bases). Germline loops: CDR1 MGHRA, CDR2 YSYEKL. CDR3 length: 14 residues. Trimming left V 1 base short and J 1 base short, with 6 bases between. The CDR3 spells CASSQGTGTDTQYF. DNA of the CDR3: TGCGCCAGCAGCCAAGGGACTGGCACAGATACGCAGTATTTT.

This sequence joins TRBV12-5 and TRBJ2-2; D unclear. There are 17 residues in the CDR3. Germline assignment: CDR1 LGHNT and CDR2 FRNRAP. V dropped 2 bases and J dropped 1 base, with 14 bases sitting between them. The CDR3, as DNA: TGTGCTAGTGGTTTGTCGACGACAACGGAGAACACCGGGGAGCTGTTTTTT. Translation gives CASGLSTTTENTGELFF. Full variable domain (missing parts from reference TRBV12-5 and TRBJ2-2): DARVTQTPRHKVTEMGQEVTMRCQPILGHNTVFWYRQTMMQGLELLAYFRNRAPLDDSGMPKDRFSAEMPDATLATLKIQPSEPRDSAVYFCASGLSTTTENTGELFFGEGSRLTVL.

This clone was recorded a few times. The V gene is TRBV2, the J gene TRBJ1-1, with 7 bases aligning to TRBD1. The length of the CDR3 is 17 residues. With V trimmed by 3 bases and J by 5 bases, 15 bases remained unmatched. Germline V gives CDR1 SNHLY, CDR2 FYNNEI. The CDR3 spells CASSDRVRGAWKTEAFF. The DNA of the CDR3 is TGTGCCAGCAGTGATAGAGTCAGGGGGGCGTGGAAGACTGAAGCTTTCTTT.

The chain has TRBV28 and TRBJ2-5; tentatively, D is TRBD2 (5 bases). V was pared by 1 base and J by 5 bases, with 17 bases between. This CDR3 is 16 amino acids long. CDR1 is MDHEN, CDR2 SYDVKM, per germline. The CDR3 protein is CASSLSSGGLGETQYF. The CDR3, as DNA: TGTGCCAGCAGTTTATCCTCCGGCGGGTTGGGGGAGACCCAGTACTTC.

This chain links TRBV5-5 with TRBJ1-1; 7 nucleotides line up with TRBD1. Germline CDR1 SGHKS, CDR2 YYEKEE (reference sequence). J lost 1 base, V lost 2 bases, and 2 bases had no gene match. The length of the CDR3 is 14 residues. The chain's CDR3 is CASSFGTANTEAFF. As DNA, the CDR3 is TGTGCCAGCAGCTTTGGGACAGCGAACACTGAAGCTTTCTTT.

This chain uses TRBV19 with TRBJ2-6, with D possibly TRBD1 on 6 matching bases. Trimming took 6 bases from V and 4 from J, leaving 13 bases between them. This CDR3 is 15 amino acids long. Germline V lookup: CDR1 LNHDA, CDR2 SQIVND (reference sequence). The CDR3 loop is CASSRTGSGANVLTF. Here the CDR3 DNA reads TGTGCCAGTAGCCGTACAGGGTCCGGGGCCAACGTCCTGACTTTC. Filled out from reference TRBV19 and TRBJ2-6, the complete variable domain reads DGGITQSPKYLFRKEGQNVTLSCEQNLNHDAMYWYRQDPGQGLRLIYYSQIVNDFQKGDIAEGYSVSREKKESFPLTVTSAQKNPTAFYLCASSRTGSGANVLTFGAGSRLTVL.

This clone was seen only a few times. The CDR3 reads CASSTGQGNYGYTF. CDR3 coding DNA: TGTGCCAGCAGCACCGGACAGGGGAACTATGGCTACACCTTC. The V call is TRBV7-9, the J call TRBJ1-2; 9 bases fit TRBD1. The CDR3 length is 14 residues. After removal of 5 bases from V and 2 bases from J, the junction contained 3 bases not matched to a gene. Germline values: CDR1 SEHNR, CDR2 FQNEAQ (reference sequence).

The CDR3 nucleotides are TGTGCCAGCAAACCAGGGGAAGGGAACTATGGCTACACCTTC. This codes for CASKPGEGNYGYTF. The chain joins TRBV6-1 to TRBJ1-2, with D maybe TRBD1 (6 bases). Germline CDR1 and CDR2: MNHNS and SASEGT. The germline V and J ends were trimmed by 7 bases and 2 bases, with 14 bases remaining between them. The length of the CDR3 is 14 residues.

CDR3 bases: TGTGCCAGCAGCGACGTGGGGGCTGGATACAATGAGCAGTTCTTC. It encodes CASSDVGAGYNEQFF. This chain joins TRBV9 and TRBJ2-1, with a possible D match to TRBD1 (6 bases). This CDR3 is 15 amino acids long. V shed 3 bases and J shed 4 bases, with 14 bases lying between them. The germline V gene has CDR1 SGDLS and CDR2 YYNGEE.